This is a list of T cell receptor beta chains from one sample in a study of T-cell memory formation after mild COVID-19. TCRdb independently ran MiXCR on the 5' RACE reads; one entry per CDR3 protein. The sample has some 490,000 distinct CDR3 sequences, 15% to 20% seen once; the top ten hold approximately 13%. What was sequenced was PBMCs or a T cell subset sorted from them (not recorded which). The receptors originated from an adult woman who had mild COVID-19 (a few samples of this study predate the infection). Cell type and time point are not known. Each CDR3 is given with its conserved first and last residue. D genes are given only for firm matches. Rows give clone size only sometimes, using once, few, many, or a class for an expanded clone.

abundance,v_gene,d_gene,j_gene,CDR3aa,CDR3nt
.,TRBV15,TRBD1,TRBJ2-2,CATSRDQTGRTGELFF,TGTGCCACCAGCAGAGATCAGACAGGGCGGACCGGGGAGCTGTTTTTT
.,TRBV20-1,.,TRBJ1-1,CSASPPGGVPYAEAFF,TGCAGTGCTAGCCCTCCCGGTGGGGTCCCCTATGCTGAAGCTTTCTTT
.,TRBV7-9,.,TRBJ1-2,CASSSQAPGYGYTF,TGTGCCAGCAGCTCGCAGGCCCCCGGCTATGGCTACACCTTC
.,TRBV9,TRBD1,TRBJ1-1,CASSAGTGVDNTEAFF,TGTGCCAGCTCCGCGGGGACAGGGGTCGATAACACTGAAGCTTTCTTT
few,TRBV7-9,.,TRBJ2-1,CASSLGGGASSYNEQFF,TGTGCCAGCAGCTTAGGTGGTGGGGCGAGCTCCTACAATGAGCAGTTCTTC
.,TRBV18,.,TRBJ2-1,CASSEPLNPNEQFF,TGTGCCAGCTCGGAGCCCCTCAATCCCAATGAGCAGTTCTTC
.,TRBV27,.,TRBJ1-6,CASSLEGRPNSPLHF,TGTGCCAGCAGTTTAGAGGGACGCCCTAATTCACCCCTCCACTTT
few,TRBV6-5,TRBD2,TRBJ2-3,CASSYYPGTSGKHTQYF,TGTGCCAGCAGTTACTACCCTGGGACTAGCGGGAAGCATACGCAGTATTTT
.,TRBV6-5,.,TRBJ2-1,CASTQISRGLNNEQFF,TGTGCCAGCACCCAAATAAGTCGTGGGTTGAACAATGAGCAGTTCTTC
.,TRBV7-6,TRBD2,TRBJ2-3,CASSRLAGGGGTDTQYF,TGTGCCAGCAGCCGACTAGCGGGAGGTGGCGGCACAGATACGCAGTATTTT
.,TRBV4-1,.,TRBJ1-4,CASSPLGPANEKLFF,TGCGCCAGCAGCCCCTTGGGTCCCGCAAATGAAAAACTGTTTTTT
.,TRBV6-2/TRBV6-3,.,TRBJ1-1,CASSYWGRENTEAFF,TGTGCCAGCAGTTACTGGGGGCGAGAGAACACTGAAGCTTTCTTT
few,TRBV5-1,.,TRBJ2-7,CASSRPSYEQYF,TGCGCCAGCAGCCGGCCCTCCTACGAGCAGTACTTC
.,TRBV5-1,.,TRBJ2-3,CASSFTASSPDTQYF,TGCGCCAGCAGCTTCACGGCTAGTTCACCAGATACGCAGTATTTT
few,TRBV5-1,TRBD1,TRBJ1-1,CASSFEQGAITEAFF,TGCGCCAGCAGCTTCGAACAGGGGGCAATCACTGAAGCTTTCTTT
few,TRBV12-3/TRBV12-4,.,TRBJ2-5,CASSFNSGETQYF,TGTGCCAGCAGTTTTAATTCGGGGGAGACCCAGTACTTC
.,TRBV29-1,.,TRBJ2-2,CSVHTNTGELFF,TGCAGCGTTCACACGAACACCGGGGAGCTGTTTTTT
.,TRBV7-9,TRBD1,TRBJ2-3,CASSSGQGNTDTQYF,TGTGCCAGCAGCTCGGGACAGGGAAACACAGATACGCAGTATTTT
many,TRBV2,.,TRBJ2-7,CASSIVVAYEQYF,TGTGCCAGCAGTATTGTGGTGGCCTACGAGCAGTACTTC
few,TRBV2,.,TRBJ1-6,CASRGSRGNNSPLHF,TGTGCCAGCAGGGGTAGCCGGGGGAATAATTCACCCCTCCACTTT
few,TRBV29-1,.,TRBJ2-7,CSVTPSRTEQYF,TGCAGCGTTACACCGTCTCGTACTGAGCAGTACTTC
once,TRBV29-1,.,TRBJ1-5,CSVGQNNQPQHF,TGCAGCGTTGGACAGAACAATCAGCCCCAGCATTTT
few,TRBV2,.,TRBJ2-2,CASSETGANTGELFF,TGTGCCAGCAGTGAGACGGGAGCGAACACCGGGGAGCTGTTTTTT
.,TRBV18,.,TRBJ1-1,CASSPVTEAFF,TGTGCCAGCTCACCGGTCACTGAAGCTTTCTTT
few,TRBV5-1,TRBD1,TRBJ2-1,CASSGTGASYNEQFF,TGCGCCAGTTCCGGGACAGGGGCCTCCTACAATGAGCAGTTCTTC
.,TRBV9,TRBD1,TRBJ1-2,CASSIRGTGVGYGYTF,TGTGCCAGCAGCATCCGGGGGACAGGGGTGGGTTATGGCTACACCTTC
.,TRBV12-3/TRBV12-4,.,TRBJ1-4,CASSASRVPFTNEKLFF,TGTGCCAGCAGTGCCAGTAGGGTCCCATTCACAAATGAAAAACTGTTTTTT
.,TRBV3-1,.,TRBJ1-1,CASSQTAGSAEAFF,TGTGCCAGCAGCCAGACCGCAGGGTCAGCTGAAGCTTTCTTT